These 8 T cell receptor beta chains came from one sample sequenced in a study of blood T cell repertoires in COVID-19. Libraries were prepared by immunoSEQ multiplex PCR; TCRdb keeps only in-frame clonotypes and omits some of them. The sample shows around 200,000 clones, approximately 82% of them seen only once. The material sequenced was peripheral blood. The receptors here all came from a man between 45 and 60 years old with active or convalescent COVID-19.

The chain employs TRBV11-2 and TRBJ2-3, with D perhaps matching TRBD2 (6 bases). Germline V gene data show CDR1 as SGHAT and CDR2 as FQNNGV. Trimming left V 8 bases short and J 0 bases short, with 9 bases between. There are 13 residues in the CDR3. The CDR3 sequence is CASGGFSTDTQYF. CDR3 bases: TGTGCCAGCGGGGGGTTTAGCACAGATACGCAGTATTTT.

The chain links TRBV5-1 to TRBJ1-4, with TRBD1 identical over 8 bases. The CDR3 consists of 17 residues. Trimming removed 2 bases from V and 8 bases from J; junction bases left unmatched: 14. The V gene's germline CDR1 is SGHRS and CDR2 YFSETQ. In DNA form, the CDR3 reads TGCGCCAGCAGCTTAGGCCAGGGGGCGCACCAGGGCGAAAAACTGTTTTTT. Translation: CASSLGQGAHQGEKLFF.

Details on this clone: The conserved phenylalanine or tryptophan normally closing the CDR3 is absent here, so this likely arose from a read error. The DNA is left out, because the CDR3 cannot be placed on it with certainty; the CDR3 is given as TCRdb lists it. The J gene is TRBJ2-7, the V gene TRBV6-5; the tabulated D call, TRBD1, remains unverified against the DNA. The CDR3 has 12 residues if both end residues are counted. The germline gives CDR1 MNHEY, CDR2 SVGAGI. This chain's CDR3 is CASSRRRGRVHL.

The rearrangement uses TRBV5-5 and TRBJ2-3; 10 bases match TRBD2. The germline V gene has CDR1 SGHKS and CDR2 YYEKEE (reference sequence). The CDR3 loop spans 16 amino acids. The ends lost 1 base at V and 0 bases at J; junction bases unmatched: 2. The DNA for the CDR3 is TGTGCCAGCAGCTTGAGGACTAGCGGTAGCACAGATACGCAGTATTTT. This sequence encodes CASSLRTSGSTDTQYF.

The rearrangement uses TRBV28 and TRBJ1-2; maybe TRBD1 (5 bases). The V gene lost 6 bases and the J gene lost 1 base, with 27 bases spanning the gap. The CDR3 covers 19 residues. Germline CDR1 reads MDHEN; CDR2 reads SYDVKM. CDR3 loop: CASSRYPGRGGSFNYGYTF. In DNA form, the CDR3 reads TGTGCCAGCAGCCGGTACCCGGGGAGGGGCGGCTCCTTTAACTATGGCTACACCTTC.

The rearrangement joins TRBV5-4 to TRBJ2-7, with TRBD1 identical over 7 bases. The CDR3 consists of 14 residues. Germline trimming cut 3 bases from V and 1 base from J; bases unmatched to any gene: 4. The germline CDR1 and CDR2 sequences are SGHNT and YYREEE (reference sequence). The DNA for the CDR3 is TGTGCCAGCAGCTCTAACAGGGGATCCTACGAGCAGTACTTC. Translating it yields CASSSNRGSYEQYF.

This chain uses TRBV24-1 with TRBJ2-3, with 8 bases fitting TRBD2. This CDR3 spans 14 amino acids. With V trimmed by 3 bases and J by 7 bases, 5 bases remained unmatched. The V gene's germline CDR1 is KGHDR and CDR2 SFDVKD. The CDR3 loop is CATSDTGRVYTQYF. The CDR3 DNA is TGTGCCACCAGTGATACCGGGAGGGTATATACGCAGTATTTT.

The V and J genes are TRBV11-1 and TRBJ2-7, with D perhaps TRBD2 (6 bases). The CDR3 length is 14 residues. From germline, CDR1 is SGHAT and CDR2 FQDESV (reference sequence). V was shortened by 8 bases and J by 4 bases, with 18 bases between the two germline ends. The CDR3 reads CASSPRWDSYEQYF. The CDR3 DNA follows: TGTGCCAGCTCCCCTCGGTGGGACTCTTACGAGCAGTACTTC.